Sequencing of this T cell receptor (beta chain) was carried out in a study of a mutant IDH1 vaccine in newly diagnosed glioma. About the study: Treated patients showed a male proportion of 62.5%, a female proportion of around 38%, and a mean age of about 41 years. Study observations and caveats: The study observed vaccine-induced immune responses in approximately 93% of patients. The authors found pseudoprogression apparently unrelated to changes in top peripheral T cell clonotypes.

Noted time point: baseline, week 1 (first vaccination visit). Regarding treatment: pre-vaccination baseline after standard-of-care therapy. On this clone itself: Its matching antigen is unknown.

The data were produced by immunoSEQ multiplex PCR, yet TCRdb's version contains in-frame clones alone and is incomplete. This sample has about 67,000 clones; around 82% occur once, and the top ten carry approximately 4.3%. This TCR was sampled from a woman under 30 with glioma. Some clones in this sample may be carry-over from other donors' samples. Sequenced material: peripheral blood mononuclear cells (PBMCs), taken from a glioma patient treated with radiotherapy, temozolomide or both.

CDR3 in DNA: TGTGCCAGCAGCGTAGCTGGGGAAAATACGCAGTATTTT. This translates into CASSVAGENTQYF. The V call is TRBV9, the J call TRBJ2-3; no clear D. This CDR3 region has 13 residues. Deletions cut 0 bases from V and 7 bases from J, with 9 bases between. Germline values: CDR1 SGDLS, CDR2 YYNGEE.